Below, 8 T cell receptor beta chains from the same sample are listed, as sequenced in a study of blood T cells in healthy people across ages. Primed by a sample-barcoded 5' primer and a J-beta primer mix, a second PCR proceeded for about 7 to 11 cycles. Each CDR3 protein is one row after TCRdb ran MiXCR on the 5' RACE reads. Among approximately 1.5 million distinct CDR3 sequences, roughly 43% were seen once, and the ten largest hold under 5%. Sequenced: blood. The receptors were sampled from a woman aged 18-29 years in good health.

This clonotype has only a few counts. The chain joins TRBV28 to TRBJ1-2, with TRBD1 as a possible D gene (6 bases). V was pared by 1 base and J by 4 bases, with 22 bases between. The germline V gene has CDR1 MDHEN and CDR2 SYDVKM. The CDR3 loop spans 18 amino acids. DNA for the CDR3: TGTGCCAGCAGTTTATTCCCACCAACGAGAAGGGGGGGCTATGGCTACACCTTC. As protein: CASSLFPPTRRGGYGYTF.

This clonotype was seen a few times. This chain connects TRBV29-1 to TRBJ2-1; 8 bases map to TRBD1. The DNA end lines up better with TRBJ2-7; the J call may be wrong. CDR3 length: 16 residues. Looked up from germline, CDR1 is SQVTM and CDR2 is ANQGSEA. CDR3 protein: CSVAPPGQVSYNEQYF. DNA for the CDR3: TGCAGCGTTGCCCCCCCGGGACAGGTATCCTACAATGAGCAGTACTTC.

V gene TRBV29-1 combines with J gene TRBJ2-4; maybe TRBD1 (6 bases). The V end lost 6 bases, the J end lost 7 bases, and 16 bases lay between the germline ends. Germline-derived CDR1 and CDR2 are SQVTM and ANQGSEA. The CDR3 consists of 13 residues. The CDR3 nucleotides read TGCAGCGTGGCCAAACAGGGATCGAACATTCAGTACTTC. Amino acid sequence: CSVAKQGSNIQYF.

This clonotype has a handful of counts. The chain couples TRBV7-9 to TRBJ2-7; 9 nucleotides agree with TRBD1. CDR1 is SEHNR and CDR2 is FQNEAQ in the germline V gene (reference sequence). J gave up 1 base and V 10 bases, and 11 bases lay outside the gene matches. The length of the CDR3 is 15 residues. The CDR3 nucleotides read TGTGCCATAAGCCGGGACAGGGAACCATCCTACGAGCAGTACTTC. Translated, it gives CAISRDREPSYEQYF. The complete variable domain, with remaining parts taken from reference TRBV7-9 and TRBJ2-7, reads DTGVSQNPRHKITKRGQNVTFRCDPISEHNRLYWYRQTLGQGPEFLTYFQNEAQLEKSRLLSDRFSAERPKGSFSTLEIQRTEQGDSAMYLCAISRDREPSYEQYFGPGTRLTVT.

The rearrangement joins TRBV4-3 to TRBJ2-7; weak D call: TRBD2 (5 bases). The J call may be mistaken, given a closer DNA end match to TRBJ2-5. The CDR3 has 14 residues. Germline CDR1 LGHNA, CDR2 YSLEER. The CDR3 here is CASSQEVDSETQYF. For the CDR3, the DNA is TGCGCCAGCAGCCAAGAGGTGGACTCGGAGACCCAGTACTTC.

About this clonotype itself: This sequence may be a read error, since a much larger clone differs from it by one base. This chain joins TRBV7-2 and TRBJ1-1; D is possibly TRBD1 (5 bases). The CDR3 consists of 13 residues. CDR1 is SGHTA, CDR2 FQGNSA, per germline. V was trimmed by 3 bases and J by 4 bases, leaving 9 bases between them. The CDR3 sequence: CASSFSRVTEAFF. CDR3 nucleotides: TGTGCCAGCAGCTTTAGCAGGGTCACTGAAGCTTTCTTT.

This chain connects TRBV6-5 to TRBJ1-4, with D possibly being TRBD1 (6 bases). This CDR3 has 15 amino acids. Germline loops: CDR1 MNHEY, CDR2 SVGAGI. Between the trimmed V and J ends, which lost 5 bases and 7 bases, there was a span of 17 bases. CDR3 sequence (DNA): TGTGCCAGCAGTCATTCCGGAGGGGGGATTGAAAAACTGTTTTTT. It specifies CASSHSGGGIEKLFF.

This chain connects TRBV12-5 to TRBJ2-5; D uncertain. The assigned J gene may be wrong: the sequence end matches TRBJ2-7 better. CDR1 is LGHNT and CDR2 is FRNRAP in the germline V gene. The CDR3 is 13 residues long. CDR3 nucleotide sequence: TGTGCTAGTGCCCAGGCACCTGCCTACGAGCAGTACTTC. Its protein product is CASAQAPAYEQYF.